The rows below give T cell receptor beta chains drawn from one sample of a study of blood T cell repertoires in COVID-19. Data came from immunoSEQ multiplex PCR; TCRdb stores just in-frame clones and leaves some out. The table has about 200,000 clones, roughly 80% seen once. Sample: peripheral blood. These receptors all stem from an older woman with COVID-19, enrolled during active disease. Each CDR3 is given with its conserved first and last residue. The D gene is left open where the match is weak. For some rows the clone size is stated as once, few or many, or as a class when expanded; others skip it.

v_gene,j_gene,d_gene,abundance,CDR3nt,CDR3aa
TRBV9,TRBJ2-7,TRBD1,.,TGTGCCAGCAGCGAGGGACAGGGTCGAGACGAGCAGTACTTC,CASSEGQGRDEQYF
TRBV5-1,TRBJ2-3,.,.,TGCGCCAGCAGCTTGAACCGGGTCCTCACAGATACGCAGTATTTT,CASSLNRVLTDTQYF
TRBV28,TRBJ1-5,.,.,TGTGCCAGCAGTTTTCAGGGGAATCAGCCCCAGCATTTT,CASSFQGNQPQHF
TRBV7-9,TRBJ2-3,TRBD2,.,TGTGCCAGCAGCCGCCTCCTAGCGGGAGGGATAGATACGCAGTATTTT,CASSRLLAGGIDTQYF
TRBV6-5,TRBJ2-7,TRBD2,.,TGTGCCGGAGGACTAGCCGGCTCCTACGAGCAGTACTTC,CAGGLAGSYEQYF
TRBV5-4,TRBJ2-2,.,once,TGTGCCAGCAGCACTCACGGGTATAAGAACACCGGGGAGCTGTTTTTT,CASSTHGYKNTGELFF
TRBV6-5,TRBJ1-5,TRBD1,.,TGTGCCAGCAGAGACGGACAGGGGGGGGATCAGCCCCAGCATTTT,CASRDGQGGDQPQHF
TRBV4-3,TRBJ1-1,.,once,TGCGCCAGCAGCCAAGATCGGGCGGGGATTTACACTGAAGCTTTCTTT,CASSQDRAGIYTEAFF
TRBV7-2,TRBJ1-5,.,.,TGTGCCAGCAGCTTGGACAGTGGATTTCAGCCCCAGCATTTT,CASSLDSGFQPQHF
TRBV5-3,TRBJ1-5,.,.,TGTGCCAGAAGCTTACAGGACGGTTCCAATCAGCCCCAGCATTTT,CARSLQDGSNQPQHF
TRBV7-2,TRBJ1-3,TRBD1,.,TGTGCCAGCAGCTCCGGGACAGCTAGAACTGGAAACACCATATATTTT,CASSSGTARTGNTIYF
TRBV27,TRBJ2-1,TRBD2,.,TGTGCCAGCAGGGGAAGCGGGAGCGTGGAAAATGAGCAGTTCTTC,CASRGSGSVENEQFF
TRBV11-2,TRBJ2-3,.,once,TGTGCCAGCAGCTTTGCCCCTACTGCTTACTCCACAGATACGCAGTATTTT,CASSFAPTAYSTDTQYF
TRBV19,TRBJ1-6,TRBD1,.,TGTGCCAGTAGCCCGACAGGGTGGTCTTCACCCCTCCACTTT,CASSPTGWSSPLHF
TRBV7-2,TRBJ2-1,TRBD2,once,TGTGCCAGCAGCGTGAGCGGGAGCGACAATGAGCAGTTCTTC,CASSVSGSDNEQFF
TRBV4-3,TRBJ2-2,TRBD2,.,TGCGCCAGCAGCCCCCGCGGACTAGCGGGAGGTAAGCTGTTTTTT,CASSPRGLAGGKLFF
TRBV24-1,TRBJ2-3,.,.,TGTGCCACCAGTGATTTTGGGACTGGCACAGATACGCAGTATTTT,CATSDFGTGTDTQYF
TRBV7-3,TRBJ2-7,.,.,TGTGCCAGCAGCCTCAACGGAGGCGGGCCGGAGGAGCAGTACTTC,CASSLNGGGPEEQYF
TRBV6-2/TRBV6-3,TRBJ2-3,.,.,TGTGCCAGCAGTTATTTACCAACTTACACAGATACGCAGTATTTT,CASSYLPTYTDTQYF
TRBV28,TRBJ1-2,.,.,TGTGCCAGCAGTAAAATGACCGGACAGAGGTATGGCTACACCTTC,CASSKMTGQRYGYTF
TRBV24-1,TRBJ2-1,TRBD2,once,TGTGCCACCAGTGCCACTCCGACTAGCGGGAGGGGATACAATGAGCAGTTCTTC,CATSATPTSGRGYNEQFF
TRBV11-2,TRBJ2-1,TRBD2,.,TGTGCCAGCAGTCGGACTAGCGGGAGTCACAATGAGCAGTTCTTC,CASSRTSGSHNEQFF
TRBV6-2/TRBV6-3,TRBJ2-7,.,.,TGTGCCAGCAGTTACCCTACAGGGCAGTACTTC,CASSYPTGQYF
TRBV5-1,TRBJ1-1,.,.,TGCGCCAGCAGCTCCAATTCAGGTGGCACGAACACTGAAGCTTTCTTT,CASSSNSGGTNTEAFF
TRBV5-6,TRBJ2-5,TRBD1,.,TGTGCCAGCAGCTGGGCAGGGGGCGAGGAGACCCAGTACTTC,CASSWAGGEETQYF
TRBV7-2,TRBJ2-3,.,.,TGTGCCAGCAGCCCCAAGTTAGCGGAGCCCACAGATACGCAGTATTTT,CASSPKLAEPTDTQYF
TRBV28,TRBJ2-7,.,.,TGTGCCAGCAGTAGACAAGCCTACGAGCAGTACTTC,CASSRQAYEQYF
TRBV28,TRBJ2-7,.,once,TGTGCCAGCAGTTTGGTCGGGGGGCTCTACGAGCAGTACTTC,CASSLVGGLYEQYF
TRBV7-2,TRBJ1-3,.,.,TGTGCCAGCAGCTTACAGGGTTTTGGTGGAAACACCATATATTTT,CASSLQGFGGNTIYF
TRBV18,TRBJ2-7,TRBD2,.,TGTGCCAGCTCAAGAGGGAGGGATTACGAGCAGTACTTC,CASSRGRDYEQYF
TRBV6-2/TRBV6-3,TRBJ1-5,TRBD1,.,TGTGCCAGCAGCCTCGGACAGGATAGCAATCAGCCCCAGCATTTT,CASSLGQDSNQPQHF
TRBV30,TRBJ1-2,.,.,TGTGCCTGGAGTTTCCCCCAGGGGTTCCTCTATGGCTACACCTTC,CAWSFPQGFLYGYTF
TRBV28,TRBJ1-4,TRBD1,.,TGTGCCAGCAGGGACGGACAGGCTGCAACTAATGAAAAACTGTTTTTT,CASRDGQAATNEKLFF
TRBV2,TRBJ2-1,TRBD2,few,TGTGCCAGCAGTGTGAGTAGCGGGGGTTCTGAGCAGTTCTTC,CASSVSSGGSEQFF
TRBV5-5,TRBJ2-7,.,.,TGTGCCAGCAGCTTGGCTCGGACAGTTTCCTACGAGCAGTACTTC,CASSLARTVSYEQYF
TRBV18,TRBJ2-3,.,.,TGTGCCAGCTCACCGCTACTTACCGCTAGCACAGATACGCAGTATTTT,CASSPLLTASTDTQYF
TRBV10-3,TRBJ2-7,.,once,TGTGCCATCAGTGGGCGTACAGGAAACCTATACGAGCAGTACTTC,CAISGRTGNLYEQYF
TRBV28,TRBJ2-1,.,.,TGTGCCAGCAGTTCCGACCGACTGGTAAATAGGAATGAGCAGTTCTTC,CASSSDRLVNRNEQFF
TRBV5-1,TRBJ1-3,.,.,TGCGCCAGCAGTCTTGAGGTATCTGGAAACACCATATATTTT,CASSLEVSGNTIYF
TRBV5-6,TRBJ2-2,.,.,TGTGCCAGCAGCCTAAGGCGGATCTTGGCCGGGGAGCTGTTTTTT,CASSLRRILAGELFF
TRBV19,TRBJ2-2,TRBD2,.,TGTGCCAGTAGGAAACTCAGCGGGAGTGGGAACACCGGGGAGCTGTTTTTT,CASRKLSGSGNTGELFF
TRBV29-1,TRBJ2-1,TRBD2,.,TGCAGCGTTGGAAGGGGAGGGACTGGAAGGAATGAGCAGTTCTTC,CSVGRGGTGRNEQFF
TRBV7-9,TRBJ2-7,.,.,TGTGCCAGCAGCAGAGCCGGGTCTCTGAGCTCCTACGAGCAGTACTTC,CASSRAGSLSSYEQYF
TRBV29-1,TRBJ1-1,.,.,TGCAGCGCTCTCCCAAACTGGAACACTGAAGCTTTCTTT,CSALPNWNTEAFF
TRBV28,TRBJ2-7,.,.,TGTGCCAGCAGTTCCACGGGACTCACCGTGTACGAGCAGTACTTC,CASSSTGLTVYEQYF
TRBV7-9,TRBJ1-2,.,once,TGTGCCAGCAGCCGCGATGGGACTATCGGCTACACCTTC,CASSRDGTIGYTF
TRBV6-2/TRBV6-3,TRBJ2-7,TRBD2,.,TGTGCCAGCAGTTTCCTAGCGGGTTACGAGCAGTACTTC,CASSFLAGYEQYF
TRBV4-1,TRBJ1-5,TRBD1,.,TGCGCCAGCAGCCTCCAGGGGGACAATCAGCCCCAGCATTTT,CASSLQGDNQPQHF
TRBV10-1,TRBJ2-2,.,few,TGCGCCAGCAATCGGGACTTAAACACCGGGGAGCTGTTTTTT,CASNRDLNTGELFF
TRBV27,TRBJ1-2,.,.,TGTGCCAGCAGTCTAAAGGGAGGGCAGATGTTAGCTAACTATGGCTACACCTTC,CASSLKGGQMLANYGYTF
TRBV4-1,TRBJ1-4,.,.,TGCGCCAGCAGGCCCTCAGGAGGTGAAAAACTGTTTTTT,CASRPSGGEKLFF
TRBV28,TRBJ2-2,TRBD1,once,TGTGCCAGCAGTCCCACGGGACAGCCCGGGGAGCTGTTTTTT,CASSPTGQPGELFF
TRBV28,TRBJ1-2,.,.,TGTGCCAGCAGTTCTCAGACAGGATATGGCTACACCTTC,CASSSQTGYGYTF
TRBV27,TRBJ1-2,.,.,TGTGCCAGCAGTAGCTTGACAGGCTCCTATGGCTACACCTTC,CASSSLTGSYGYTF
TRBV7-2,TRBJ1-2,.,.,TGTGCCAGCAGCACCCACCAGGGATCAGGGGGCTACACCTTC,CASSTHQGSGGYTF
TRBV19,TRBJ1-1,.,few,TGTGCCAGTGAACGGACGGACAAAGAAGCTTTCTTT,CASERTDKEAFF
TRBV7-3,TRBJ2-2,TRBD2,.,TGTGCCAGCAGCCCTCAAGCGGGAGCGAACACCGGGGAGCTGTTTTTT,CASSPQAGANTGELFF
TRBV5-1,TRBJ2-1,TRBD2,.,TGCGCCAGCAGCTTAAGCGGGGGTCCCACCGATGAGTTCTTC,CASSLSGGPTDEFF
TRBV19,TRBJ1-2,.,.,TGTGCCAGTTTACAGGGTTACTATGGCTACACCTTC,CASLQGYYGYTF